This T cell receptor (beta chain) emerged from a study of T-cell memory formation after mild COVID-19. Study-level background: Largely donor-specific sequence clusters came from a couple of donors.

Study-level points and caveats: Still unconfirmed is whether the second-wave clones peaking on day 37 recognized SARS-CoV-2. Cross-reactive memory apparently joined, as some responding clones appeared in pre-infection memory. Mainly in CM and EM were contracting CD4+ clones; CD8+ were in EMRA.

TCRdb reprocessed the 5' RACE reads with MiXCR, giving one entry per CDR3 protein. The profile covers a few hundred thousand distinct CDR3 sequences, with 20% to 25% appearing a single time and 8.4% taken by the ten largest. CDR1 is LGHNT and CDR2 is FRNRAP in the germline V gene. Trimming removed 0 bases from V and 4 bases from J, with 9 bases in between. The CDR3 is made up of 14 amino acids. Concerning this clonotype itself: Its matching antigen is unknown.

What was sequenced was PBMCs or a T cell subset sorted from them (not recorded which). The TCR sequence derives from an adult woman who had mild COVID-19 (a few samples of this study predate the infection). Cell type and time point are not known. This chain connects TRBV12-5 to TRBJ1-2; tentatively, D is TRBD1 (5 bases). Here the CDR3 reads CASGLVARAYGYTF. CDR3 bases: TGTGCTAGTGGTTTGGTAGCCAGGGCCTATGGCTACACCTTC.